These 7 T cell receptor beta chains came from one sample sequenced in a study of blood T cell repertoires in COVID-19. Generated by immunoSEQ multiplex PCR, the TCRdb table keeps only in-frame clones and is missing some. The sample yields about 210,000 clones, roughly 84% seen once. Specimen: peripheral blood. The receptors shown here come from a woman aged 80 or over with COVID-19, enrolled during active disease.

For the CDR3, the DNA is TGTGCCAGCAGCTACGGGACAGTCTCTGGAAACACCATATATTTT. Amino acid sequence: CASSYGTVSGNTIYF. The chain recombines TRBV7-8 with TRBJ1-3; 7 nucleotides agree with TRBD1. With 4 bases clipped from V and 0 bases from J, the junction kept 3 bases outside the gene matches. Germline values: CDR1 SGHVS, CDR2 FQNEAQ. This CDR3 is built from 15 residues.

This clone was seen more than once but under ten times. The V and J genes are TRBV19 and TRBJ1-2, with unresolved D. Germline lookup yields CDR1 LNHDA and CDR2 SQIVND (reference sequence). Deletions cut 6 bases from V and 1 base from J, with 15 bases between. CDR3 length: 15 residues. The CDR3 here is CASRTAGNGNYGYTF. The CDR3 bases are TGTGCCAGTAGAACGGCAGGTAACGGTAACTATGGCTACACCTTC. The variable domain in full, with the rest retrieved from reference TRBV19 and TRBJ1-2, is DGGITQSPKYLFRKEGQNVTLSCEQNLNHDAMYWYRQDPGQGLRLIYYSQIVNDFQKGDIAEGYSVSREKKESFPLTVTSAQKNPTAFYLCASRTAGNGNYGYTFGSGTRLTVV.

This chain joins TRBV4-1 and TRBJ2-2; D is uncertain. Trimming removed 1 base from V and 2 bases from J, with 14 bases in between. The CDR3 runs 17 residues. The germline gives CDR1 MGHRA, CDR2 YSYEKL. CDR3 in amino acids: CASSQVHTPLNTGELFF. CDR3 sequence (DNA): TGCGCCAGCAGCCAAGTCCACACCCCCTTAAACACCGGGGAGCTGTTTTTT.

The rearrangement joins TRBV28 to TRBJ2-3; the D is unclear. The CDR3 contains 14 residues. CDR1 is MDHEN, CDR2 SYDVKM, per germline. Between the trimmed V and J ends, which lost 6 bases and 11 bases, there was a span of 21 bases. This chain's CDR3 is CASSPPVQVPEQYF. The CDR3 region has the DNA TGTGCCAGCAGCCCGCCGGTCCAAGTGCCCGAGCAGTATTTT.

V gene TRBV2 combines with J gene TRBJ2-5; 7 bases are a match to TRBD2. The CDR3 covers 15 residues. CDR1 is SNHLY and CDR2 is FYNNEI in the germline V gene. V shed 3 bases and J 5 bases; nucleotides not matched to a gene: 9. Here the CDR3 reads CASSDRGLVGETQYF. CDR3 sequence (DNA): TGTGCCAGCAGTGATCGTGGACTAGTGGGCGAGACCCAGTACTTC.

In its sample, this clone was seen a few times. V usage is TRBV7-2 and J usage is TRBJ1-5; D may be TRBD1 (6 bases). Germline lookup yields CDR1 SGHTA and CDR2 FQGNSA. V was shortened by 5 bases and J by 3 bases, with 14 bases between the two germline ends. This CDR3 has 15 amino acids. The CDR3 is CASSPEQGLNQPQHF. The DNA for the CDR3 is TGTGCCAGCAGCCCGGAACAGGGCCTCAATCAGCCCCAGCATTTT. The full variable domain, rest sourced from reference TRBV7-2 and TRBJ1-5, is GAGVSQSPSNKVTEKGKDVELRCDPISGHTALYWYRQSLGQGLEFLIYFQGNSAPDKSGLPSDRFSAERTGGSVSTLTIQRTQQEDSAVYLCASSPEQGLNQPQHFGDGTRLSIL.

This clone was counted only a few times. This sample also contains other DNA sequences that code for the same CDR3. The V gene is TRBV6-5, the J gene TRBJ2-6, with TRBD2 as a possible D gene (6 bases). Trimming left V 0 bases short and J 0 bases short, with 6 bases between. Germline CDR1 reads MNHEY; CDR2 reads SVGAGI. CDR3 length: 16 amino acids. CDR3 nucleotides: TGTGCCAGCAGTTACTCGGGGGGCTCTGGGGCCAACGTCCTGACTTTC. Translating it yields CASSYSGGSGANVLTF.